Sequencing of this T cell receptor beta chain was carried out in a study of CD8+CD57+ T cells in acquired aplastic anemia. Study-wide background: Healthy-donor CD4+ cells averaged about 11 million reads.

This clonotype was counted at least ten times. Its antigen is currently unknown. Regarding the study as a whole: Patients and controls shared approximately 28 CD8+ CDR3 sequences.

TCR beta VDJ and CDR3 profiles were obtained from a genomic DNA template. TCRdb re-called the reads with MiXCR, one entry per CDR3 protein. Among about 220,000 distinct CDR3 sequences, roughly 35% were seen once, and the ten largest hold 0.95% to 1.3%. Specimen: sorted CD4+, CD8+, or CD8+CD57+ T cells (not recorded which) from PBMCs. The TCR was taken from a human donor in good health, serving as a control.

The CDR3 coding sequence is TGTGCCAGCAGTTACCACAGGGGTGATTCACCCCTCCACTTT. It encodes CASSYHRGDSPLHF. The chain carries TRBV6-5 and TRBJ1-6; 7 nucleotides align to TRBD1. Germline CDR1 MNHEY, CDR2 SVGAGI. CDR3 length: 14 residues. V shed 2 bases and J 8 bases; nucleotides not matched to a gene: 3.